One T cell receptor (beta chain) is described in this entry. The target antigen is unknown. The study ran its PCR with 60 Vbeta and 13 Jbeta primers. The table came from immunoSEQ multiplex PCR; TCRdb's copy has only in-frame clones and leaves some out. Of approximately 120,000 clones in the sample, around 74% were seen once. V was shortened by 6 bases and J by 3 bases, with 15 bases between the two germline ends. Germline CDR1 reads MNHEY; CDR2 reads SVGAGI. The CDR3 extends over 15 amino acids. The data are from a study of cytomegalovirus exposure and HLA in healthy donors. Study-level results: An Asian-associated ancestry cluster reportedly showed fewer N-insertions than the roughly 670-donor mean in a later analysis.

Source material: PBMCs. This chain connects TRBV6-5 to TRBJ1-5; no firm D call. The clonotype originates from a man between 25 and 39 years old in good health and CMV-seronegative. The CDR3 reads CASRNLTGANQPQHF. The CDR3 bases are TGTGCCAGCAGAAACCTCACGGGAGCCAATCAGCCCCAGCATTTT.